The 11 T cell receptor beta chains below all came from one sample that was sequenced in a study of Graves' ophthalmopathy and Graves' hyperthyroidism. The authors amplified TCR beta CDR3 regions, and they did so from RNA transcripts for repertoire sequencing. An opening RT-PCR round employed HTBI primers and preceded a second-round multiplex PCR. Via MiXCR, TCRdb re-called the multiplex PCR reads, giving one row per CDR3 protein. The table has roughly 380,000 distinct CDR3 sequences, 15% seen once. The specimen was peripheral blood. All receptors derive from a woman aged 18-29 years with stable Graves' hyperthyroidism.

V is TRBV5-1 and J is TRBJ2-5; perhaps D is TRBD1 or TRBD2 (5 bases each). V gave up 1 base and J gave up 5 bases, with 9 bases separating them. CDR1 is SGHRS, CDR2 YFSETQ, per germline. The CDR3 runs 13 residues. The CDR3 loop reads CASSLMGEETQYF. The CDR3 nucleotides are TGCGCCAGCAGCTTGATGGGGGAGGAGACCCAGTACTTC.

The rearrangement joins TRBV11-1 to TRBJ1-2, with 9 bases fitting TRBD1. This CDR3 spans 16 amino acids. Looked up from germline, CDR1 is SGHAT and CDR2 is FQDESV (reference sequence). V lost 5 bases and J lost 6; bases outside the gene matches: 13. In DNA form, the CDR3 reads TGTGCCAGCAGCCCCCGGACAGGGGCCGGCCCCGATGGCTACACCTTC. The encoded protein is CASSPRTGAGPDGYTF.

This clonotype was detected a few times. This sequence joins TRBV24-1 and TRBJ2-5, with TRBD2 matching 11 bases. Germline assignment: CDR1 KGHDR and CDR2 SFDVKD. CDR3 length: 16 amino acids. The junction had 7 bases not matched to a gene; V was cut back by 4 bases and J by 4 bases. CDR3 sequence reads: CATSDTTSGGLETQYF. The CDR3 coding sequence is TGTGCCACCAGTGACACAACTAGCGGGGGCCTAGAGACCCAGTACTTC.

The chain is built from TRBV10-3 and TRBJ2-3, with D possibly matching TRBD2 (5 bases). With 8 bases removed from V and 0 bases from J, the gap between germline ends came to 9 bases. Germline CDR1 reads ENHRY; CDR2 reads SYGVKD. The CDR3 spans 13 residues. This CDR3 reads CAISRTSTDTQYF. For the CDR3, the DNA is TGTGCCATCTCCAGGACTAGCACAGATACGCAGTATTTT.

This chain links TRBV9 with TRBJ1-1; 7 bases map to TRBD1. Trimming at V came to 3 bases and at J to 6 bases, leaving 8 bases not matched to a gene. The CDR3 extends over 14 amino acids. The germline V gene has CDR1 SGDLS and CDR2 YYNGEE. Written as DNA, the CDR3 is TGTGCCAGCAGCGCCGAGGACAGGACCCCTGAAGCTTTCTTT. It encodes CASSAEDRTPEAFF.

This clonotype appeared many times. The V and J genes are TRBV19 and TRBJ1-2, with a possible D match to TRBD1 (6 bases). CDR1 LNHDA and CDR2 SQIVND come from the germline V gene (reference sequence). The CDR3 spans 15 residues. Between the trimmed V and J ends, which lost 6 bases and 1 base, there was a span of 15 bases. CDR3 in DNA: TGTGCCAGTAGACCTCCCGGACAGATTAACTATGGCTACACCTTC. Translated: CASRPPGQINYGYTF.

This clonotype was picked up a small number of times. The chain combines TRBV5-1 with TRBJ1-1, with D uncertain. The CDR3 loop spans 15 amino acids. CDR1 is SGHRS and CDR2 is YFSETQ in the germline V gene. V lost 2 bases, J lost 6 bases, and 17 bases lay in between. The CDR3 spells CASSFNRNLVAEAFF. In DNA, the CDR3 is TGCGCCAGCAGCTTTAATAGGAACTTGGTCGCTGAAGCTTTCTTT.

This clonotype was recorded at least ten times. The chain employs TRBV27 and TRBJ1-1, with TRBD1 identical over 8 bases. Per the germline V gene, CDR1 is MNHEY and CDR2 is SMNVEV (reference sequence). With 3 bases clipped from V and 1 base from J, the junction kept 4 bases outside the gene matches. This CDR3 is built from 15 residues. The CDR3 sequence is CASSFAGQGNTEAFF. CDR3 DNA sequence: TGTGCCAGCAGTTTCGCCGGACAGGGGAACACTGAAGCTTTCTTT.

This clonotype showed up many times. This chain joins TRBV25-1 and TRBJ2-7; D unclear. This CDR3 region has 14 residues. Germline CDR1 and CDR2: MGHDK and SYGVNS. V gave up 2 bases and J gave up 0 bases, with 8 bases separating them. The DNA of the CDR3 is TGTGCCAGCAGTGAAAGTTACGGCTCCTACGAGCAGTACTTC. Its translation: CASSESYGSYEQYF.

This clonotype was seen at least ten times. J is TRBJ1-1 and V is TRBV5-1, with D hard to call. Germline assignment: CDR1 SGHRS and CDR2 YFSETQ. CDR3 length equals 13 residues. Trimming stripped 7 bases from V and 7 bases from J, with 17 bases between. CDR3 loop: CASWLVREGEAFF. In DNA form, the CDR3 reads TGCGCCAGCTGGCTTGTAAGGGAGGGTGAAGCTTTCTTT. Full variable domain (outside the CDR3, taken from reference TRBV5-1 and TRBJ1-1): KAGVTQTPRYLIKTRGQQVTLSCSPISGHRSVSWYQQTPGQGLQFLFEYFSETQRNKGNFPGRFSGRQFSNSRSEMNVSTLELGDSALYLCASWLVREGEAFFGQGTRLTVV.

This clonotype was observed many times. The CDR3, as DNA: TGTGCCAGCAGTTACGGGACTAGCGGGGGGGGGCAGTACTTC. Amino acids: CASSYGTSGGGQYF. V is TRBV6-5 and J is TRBJ2-7, with 16 bases identical to TRBD2. The CDR3 is 14 residues long. Germline V CDR1 and CDR2: MNHEY, SVGAGI. J lost 9 bases, V lost 2 bases, and 1 base had no gene match.